These T cell receptor beta chains were read from a single sample in a study of OX40 agonist ivuxolimab in advanced cancers. Measured with immunoSEQ multiplex PCR; TCRdb has only the in-frame clones, and not every one. The table has 70,000 to 95,000 clones, roughly 94% seen once. Material: CD4+ or CD8+ T cells sorted from blood, obtained in a trial of the OX40 agonist ivuxolimab. The receptors were gathered from an adult with an advanced solid tumor such as melanoma, head and neck, liver or kidney cancer. Each CDR3 is given with its conserved first and last residue. The D gene is left open where the match is weak.

j_call: TRBJ1-1; v_call: TRBV4-1; d_call: .; cdr3_nt: TGCGCCAGCAGCCAACTGAGTCAGCTGAACACTGAAGCTTTCTTT; cdr3_aa: CASSQLSQLNTEAFF
j_call: TRBJ2-5; v_call: TRBV7-3; d_call: TRBD2; cdr3_nt: TGTGCCAGCAGCCTAGCGGGAGCGGCAGAGACCCAGTACTTC; cdr3_aa: CASSLAGAAETQYF
j_call: TRBJ1-1; v_call: TRBV27; d_call: .; cdr3_nt: TGTGCCAGCAGGTTCGGGACTGAAGCTTTCTTT; cdr3_aa: CASRFGTEAFF
j_call: TRBJ2-7; v_call: TRBV6-1; d_call: .; cdr3_nt: TGTGCCAGCAGTGAACCGGCAGCCGAGCAGTACTTC; cdr3_aa: CASSEPAAEQYF
j_call: TRBJ2-5; v_call: TRBV18; d_call: TRBD2; cdr3_nt: TGTGCCAGCTCACCCTCTGAGGCGGGGGGGAGTGGAGAGACCCAGTACTTC; cdr3_aa: CASSPSEAGGSGETQYF
j_call: TRBJ2-7; v_call: TRBV7-8; d_call: TRBD2; cdr3_nt: TGTGCCAGCAGCACGCGGGGGGCCGACTACGAGCAGTACTTC; cdr3_aa: CASSTRGADYEQYF
j_call: TRBJ2-7; v_call: TRBV7-9; d_call: .; cdr3_nt: TGTGCCAGCAGCCCCCCAACCTCCGGGCGATCCTACGAGCAGTACTTC; cdr3_aa: CASSPPTSGRSYEQYF
j_call: TRBJ2-7; v_call: TRBV29-1; d_call: .; cdr3_nt: TGCAGCGTTGAAGTAACTAGAGGGACCTACGAGCAGTACTTC; cdr3_aa: CSVEVTRGTYEQYF
j_call: TRBJ2-1; v_call: TRBV2; d_call: TRBD2; cdr3_nt: TGTGCCAGCAGTGATTTATCGGGAGGGCTCGATGAGCAGTTCTTC; cdr3_aa: CASSDLSGGLDEQFF
j_call: TRBJ1-6; v_call: TRBV28; d_call: .; cdr3_nt: TGTGCCAGCACTTCGTGGGGCCAGGATTCACCCCTCCACTTT; cdr3_aa: CASTSWGQDSPLHF
j_call: TRBJ2-1; v_call: TRBV19; d_call: TRBD2; cdr3_nt: TGTGCCAGTACCCCAATAGCGGGGGAATTCGGGCAGTTCTTC; cdr3_aa: CASTPIAGEFGQFF
j_call: TRBJ2-3; v_call: TRBV6-1; d_call: TRBD2; cdr3_nt: TGTGCCAGCAGTGAGTCGTTTAGGCGGGGGGGAACAGATACGCAGTATTTT; cdr3_aa: CASSESFRRGGTDTQYF
j_call: TRBJ1-4; v_call: TRBV5-4; d_call: .; cdr3_nt: TGTGCCAGCACCCCCGGACTCCGGACGGGAAAACTGTTTTTT; cdr3_aa: CASTPGLRTGKLFF
j_call: TRBJ2-7; v_call: TRBV7-9; d_call: .; cdr3_nt: TGTGCCAGCAGCCCGAAGGCCGCCTACGAGCAGTACTTC; cdr3_aa: CASSPKAAYEQYF